Presented here are 26 T cell receptor beta chains from one specimen sequenced in a study of identical twins. Using its own MiXCR run on the 5' RACE reads, TCRdb lists one record per CDR3 protein. The data contain more than 1.5 million distinct CDR3 sequences, 32% of them singletons. Sequences were obtained from cord blood. The receptors originated from a newborn girl in good health.

In nucleotides, the CDR3 is TGCGCCAGCAGCTTGCGGAGCGGGTTTAGCTCCTACGAGCAGTACTTC. Translated: CASSLRSGFSSYEQYF. The V call is TRBV5-1, the J call TRBJ2-7, with D possibly being TRBD2 (6 bases). Germline values: CDR1 SGHRS, CDR2 YFSETQ. CDR3 length: 16 amino acids. Trimming took 1 base from V and 0 from J, leaving 14 bases between them.

The chain carries TRBV20-1 and TRBJ1-1, with no clear D. Germline assignment: CDR1 DFQATT and CDR2 SNEGSKA (reference sequence). Trimming removed 3 bases from V and 0 bases from J, with 8 bases in between. The CDR3 loop spans 13 amino acids. For the CDR3, the DNA is TGCAGTGCTAGTTTCGGTCTGAACACTGAAGCTTTCTTT. It encodes CSASFGLNTEAFF.

J is TRBJ2-7 and V is TRBV2; D remains ambiguous. The better agreement between TRBJ2-5 and the DNA end casts doubt on the J call. Looked up from germline, CDR1 is SNHLY and CDR2 is FYNNEI. The CDR3 spans 14 residues. The CDR3 bases are TGTGCCAGCAGTGAAGCGCGAGCGTTGGGGACCCAGTACTTC. This encodes CASSEARALGTQYF.

In this sample, this clonotype turned up a few times. The chain is built from TRBV15 and TRBJ1-1, with D perhaps matching TRBD1 (5 bases). Trimming shortened V by 0 bases and J by 5 bases, and 13 bases separated the two germline ends. The CDR3 covers 15 residues. Germline CDR1 and CDR2: LNHNV and YYDKDF (reference sequence). The DNA for the CDR3 is TGTGCCACCAGCAGAGATAGGACGGAGGGGACTGAAGCTTTCTTT. This sequence encodes CATSRDRTEGTEAFF.

The chain is built from TRBV14 and TRBJ1-4; D unresolved. Germline CDR1 reads SGHDN; CDR2 reads FVKESK. This CDR3 comprises 16 residues. V lost 1 base to trimming and J lost 0 bases, with 9 bases between them. The CDR3 sequence: CASSQGKPATNEKLFF. CDR3 bases: TGTGCCAGCAGCCAAGGGAAACCTGCAACTAATGAAAAACTGTTTTTT.

This sequence joins TRBV7-8 and TRBJ1-2, with D possibly TRBD1 on 5 matching bases. The CDR3 consists of 15 residues. Trimming removed 5 bases at V and 4 bases at J, with 17 bases between. The germline V gene encodes CDR1 SGHVS and CDR2 FQNEAQ. CDR3 residues: CASSQRGAEGYGYTF. The CDR3 DNA follows: TGTGCCAGCAGCCAACGCGGGGCCGAGGGCTATGGCTACACCTTC.

A note on this clonotype: Sequence at one end of the junction differs from germline and may be a read error. V is TRBV28 and J is TRBJ2-5, with D possibly called TRBD1 or TRBD2 (6 bases each). The germline V gene has CDR1 MDHEN and CDR2 SYDVKM. CDR3 length: 13 amino acids. In DNA form, the CDR3 reads TGTGCCAGTAGTTTATGGGGGGCAAAGACCCAGTACTTC. Amino acids: CASSLWGAKTQYF.

This clonotype was found a few times. This rearrangement joins TRBV30 to TRBJ1-5; D not certain. Trimming stripped 5 bases from V and 0 bases from J, with 11 bases between. The CDR3 extends over 14 amino acids. Per the germline V gene, CDR1 is GTSNPN and CDR2 is SVGIG (reference sequence). As DNA, the CDR3 is TGTGCCTGGGGTTCGGCTTATAGCAATCAGCCCCAGCATTTT. It specifies CAWGSAYSNQPQHF. The full variable domain, completed using reference TRBV30 and TRBJ1-5, is SQTIHQWPATLVQPVGSPLSLECTVEGTSNPNLYWYRQAAGRGLQLLFYSVGIGQISSEVPQNLSASRPQDRQFILSSKKLLLSDSGFYLCAWGSAYSNQPQHFGDGTRLSIL.

V is TRBV20-1 and J is TRBJ1-5; D is ambiguous. The germline V gene encodes CDR1 DFQATT and CDR2 SNEGSKA (reference sequence). V lost 6 bases and J 0 bases, leaving 12 bases between the germline ends. The CDR3 runs to 14 residues. CDR3 sequence (DNA): TGCAGTGCAAGCAAGCCGTATAGCAATCAGCCCCAGCATTTT. As protein: CSASKPYSNQPQHF.

This clonotype was seen only a few times. The genes are TRBV6-6 and TRBJ2-7; weak D call: TRBD2 (5 bases). Trimming took 6 bases from V and 3 from J, leaving 15 bases between them. Germline lookup yields CDR1 MNHNY and CDR2 SVGAGI (reference sequence). The CDR3 is 14 residues long. The CDR3 DNA follows: TGTGCCAGCAGAACTCTTAGACGGGGCTACGAGCAGTACTTC. Amino acid sequence: CASRTLRRGYEQYF.

V gene TRBV21-1 combines with J gene TRBJ2-7; TRBD2, the D gene given by the table, was not confirmed from the DNA. TRBV21-1 is an annotated pseudogene. CDR3 length equals 18 residues. In DNA, the CDR3 is TGTGCCAGCAGCAAGGTGATGACTACCAAGCCCGTACTTTACGAGCAGTACTTC. Its protein is CASSKVMTTKPVLYEQYF.

This clonotype was counted only a few times. The CDR3 loop reads CSVVFLGLGYEQYF. The DNA of the CDR3 is TGCAGCGTTGTCTTTCTGGGACTAGGCTACGAGCAGTACTTC. The chain has TRBV29-1 and TRBJ2-4; 8 bases align to TRBD2. Near its end, the DNA agrees better with TRBJ2-7, so the J call may be wrong. This CDR3 contains 14 residues. In germline, CDR1 is SQVTM, CDR2 ANQGSEA.

This clonotype was recorded many times. The rearrangement joins TRBV7-2 to TRBJ2-1, with 13 positions matching TRBD2. After removal of 5 bases from V and 0 bases from J, the junction contained 4 bases not matched to a gene. This CDR3 is 17 amino acids long. CDR1 SGHTA and CDR2 FQGNSA come from the germline V gene. The CDR3: CASSLRTSGSSYNEQFF. The CDR3 DNA follows: TGTGCCAGCAGCCTGCGGACTAGCGGGAGCTCCTACAATGAGCAGTTCTTC.

A few counts support this clonotype. CDR3 loop: CSARDPPQMSGNEQYF. CDR3 coding DNA: TGCAGTGCTAGAGATCCTCCACAAATGAGCGGGAACGAGCAGTACTTC. J is TRBJ2-5 and V is TRBV20-1, with TRBD2 matching over 7 bases. The DNA end is more similar to TRBJ2-7, so the J call may be wrong. The CDR3 runs to 16 residues. From germline, CDR1 is DFQATT and CDR2 SNEGSKA (reference sequence).

This clonotype has only a few counts. The gene calls are TRBV21-1 and TRBJ2-7. TRBV21-1 is a pseudogene locus. The CDR3 sequence is 15 residues long. As DNA, the CDR3 is TGTGCCAGCAGCAAAGCCCCGTGGGGTTCCTACGAGCAGTACTTC. It encodes CASSKAPWGSYEQYF.

This clonotype has only a few counts. This chain uses TRBV10-3 with TRBJ1-1; no clear D gene. V was pared by 4 bases and J by 1 base, with 4 bases between. The germline CDR1 and CDR2 sequences are ENHRY and SYGVKD. This CDR3 region has 12 residues. The CDR3 DNA is TGTGCCATCAGTGCACAGAACACTGAAGCTTTCTTT. Amino acid sequence: CAISAQNTEAFF.

This clonotype came up a few times. The chain recombines TRBV20-1 with TRBJ2-3; TRBD2 agrees at 7 bases. Trimming removed 4 bases from V and 7 bases from J; junction bases left unmatched: 14. This CDR3 has 15 residues. Germline V lookup: CDR1 DFQATT, CDR2 SNEGSKA (reference sequence). The DNA for the CDR3 is TGCAGTGCTACCCGTCGGGGCGGGAGAATTAATACGCAGTATTTT. Residues: CSATRRGGRINTQYF.

This clonotype was counted only a few times. The chain carries TRBV20-1 and TRBJ2-7, with 8 bases fitting TRBD1. Unmatched junction bases numbered 11, after V lost 6 bases and J lost 4 bases. This CDR3 comprises 14 residues. Germline values: CDR1 DFQATT, CDR2 SNEGSKA (reference sequence). The CDR3 DNA is TGCAGTGCACCCAGACAGGGGACGGTGTACGAGCAGTACTTC. Amino acid sequence: CSAPRQGTVYEQYF.

The chain combines TRBV6-2 or TRBV6-3 with TRBJ2-3, with D unresolved. Looked up from germline, CDR1 is MNHEY and CDR2 is SVGEGT. The V and J ends lost 2 bases and 0 bases respectively, with 9 bases between them. The CDR3 is 15 amino acids. CDR3 in amino acids: CASSYLGYSTDTQYF. CDR3 DNA sequence: TGTGCCAGCAGTTACCTGGGGTATAGCACAGATACGCAGTATTTT.

The sample holds a few counts of this clonotype. The rearrangement uses TRBV3-1 and TRBJ2-2, with D unresolved. CDR3 length equals 14 residues. Trimming removed 3 bases at V and 5 bases at J, with 10 bases between. CDR1 is LGHDT, CDR2 YNNKEL, per germline (reference sequence). The CDR3 DNA reads as TGTGCCAGCAGCCATGACACTTGGACCGGGGAGCTGTTTTTT. Translation: CASSHDTWTGELFF.

To note about this clonotype: The junction and the germline gene differ at one end; a read error may be behind it. The chain recombines TRBV12-3 or TRBV12-4 with TRBJ1-6; possibly TRBD1 for D (6 bases). CDR3 size: 14 residues. The CDR3 here is CASSTGQYNSPPHF. In nucleotides, the CDR3 is TGTGCCAGCAGCACCGGACAGTATAATTCACCCCCCCACTTT.

The V gene is TRBV6-5, the J gene TRBJ2-1; 8 bases match TRBD2. The DNA matches TRBJ2-7 better at its end, which makes the J call doubtful. The CDR3 spans 15 residues. Per the germline V gene, CDR1 is MNHEY and CDR2 is SVGAGI. CDR3 bases: TGTGCCAGCAGTTACTTGGGACTAGATTACAATGAGCAGTACTTC. Its translation: CASSYLGLDYNEQYF.

This clonotype was counted a few times. This rearrangement joins TRBV7-2 to TRBJ1-4; D uncertain. Germline V gene data show CDR1 as SGHTA and CDR2 as FQGNSA. The CDR3 length is 15 residues. The germline V and J ends were trimmed by 1 base and 4 bases, with 10 bases remaining between them. This CDR3 is CASSLDPGYNEKLFF. The CDR3 coding sequence is TGTGCCAGCAGCTTAGACCCAGGCTATAATGAAAAACTGTTTTTT. The full variable domain, in which reference TRBV7-2 and TRBJ1-4 provide the parts outside the CDR3, is GAGVSQSPSNKVTEKGKDVELRCDPISGHTALYWYRQSLGQGLEFLIYFQGNSAPDKSGLPSDRFSAERTGGSVSTLTIQRTQQEDSAVYLCASSLDPGYNEKLFFGSGTQLSVL.

This clonotype was recorded a few times. The CDR3 loop reads CSARRGTSGASEQFF. The CDR3 DNA follows: TGCAGTGCTCGAAGAGGGACTAGCGGGGCTAGTGAGCAGTTCTTC. The gene calls are TRBV20-1 and TRBJ2-1, with TRBD2 matching 13 bases. The length of the CDR3 is 15 residues. The germline V gene has CDR1 DFQATT and CDR2 SNEGSKA (reference sequence). J was trimmed by 9 bases and V by 5 bases; bases with no gene match: 10.

The rearrangement links TRBV3-1 to TRBJ2-7; 8 nucleotides line up with TRBD2. CDR1 and CDR2 (germline): LGHDT, YNNKEL (reference sequence). The CDR3 loop spans 16 amino acids. Trimming took 1 base from V and 0 from J; bases not matched to a gene: 5. The CDR3 sequence is CASSQVNGRGSYEQYF. The CDR3 DNA is TGTGCCAGCAGCCAAGTAAACGGGAGGGGCTCCTACGAGCAGTACTTC.

This clonotype appeared many times. The V gene is TRBV10-3, the J gene TRBJ2-1; no clear D gene. Per the germline V gene, CDR1 is ENHRY and CDR2 is SYGVKD. This CDR3 is 17 amino acids long. V was cut by 2 bases and J by 5 bases, with 19 bases left in between. The CDR3 sequence is CAISEPIATIDDNEQFF. Here the CDR3 DNA reads TGTGCCATCAGTGAGCCCATAGCCACGATTGATGACAATGAGCAGTTCTTC.